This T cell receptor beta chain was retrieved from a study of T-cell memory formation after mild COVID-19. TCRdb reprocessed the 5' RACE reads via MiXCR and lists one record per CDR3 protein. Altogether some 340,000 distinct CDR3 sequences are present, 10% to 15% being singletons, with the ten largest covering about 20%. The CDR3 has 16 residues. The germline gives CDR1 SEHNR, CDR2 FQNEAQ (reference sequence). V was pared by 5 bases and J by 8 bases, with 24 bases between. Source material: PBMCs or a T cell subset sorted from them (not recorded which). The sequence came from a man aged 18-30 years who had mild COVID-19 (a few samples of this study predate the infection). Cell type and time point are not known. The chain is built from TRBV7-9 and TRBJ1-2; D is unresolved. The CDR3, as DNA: TGTGCCAGCAGCCTTCCGACCTTCCCCTTGCTCTTGGGCTACACCTTC. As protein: CASSLPTFPLLLGYTF.